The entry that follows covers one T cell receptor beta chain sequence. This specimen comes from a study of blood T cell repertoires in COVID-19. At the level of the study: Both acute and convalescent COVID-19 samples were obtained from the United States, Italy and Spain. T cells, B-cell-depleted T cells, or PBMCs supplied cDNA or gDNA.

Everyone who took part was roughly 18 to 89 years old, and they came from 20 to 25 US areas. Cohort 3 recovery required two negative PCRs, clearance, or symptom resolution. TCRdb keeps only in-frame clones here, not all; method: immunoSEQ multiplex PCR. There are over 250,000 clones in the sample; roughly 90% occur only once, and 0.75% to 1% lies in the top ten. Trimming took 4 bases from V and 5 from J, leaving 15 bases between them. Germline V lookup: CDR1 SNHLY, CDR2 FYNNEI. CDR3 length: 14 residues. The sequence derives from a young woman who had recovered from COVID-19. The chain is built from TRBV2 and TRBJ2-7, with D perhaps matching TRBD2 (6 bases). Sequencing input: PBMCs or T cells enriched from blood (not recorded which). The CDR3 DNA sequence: TGTGCCAGCAGTGCAAGGAGGGCCATCCACGAGCAGTACTTC. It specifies CASSARRAIHEQYF.